The rows below give T cell receptor beta chains drawn from one sample of a study of blood T cell repertoires in COVID-19. The repertoire was sequenced with immunoSEQ multiplex PCR; TCRdb's copy has only in-frame clones and lacks some. The sample holds more than 85,000 clones, 84% seen once. The specimen was peripheral blood. The receptor source for this set is a man aged 55 to 69 with acute or convalescent COVID-19. Both conserved end residues are part of each CDR3. The D gene is left open where the match is weak. Only part of the rows carry a size: once, few, many, or a class if the clone is expanded.

D	J	size	length	V	DNA	CDR3
TRBD2	TRBJ2-1	NA	14	TRBV19	TGTGCCAGTAGCGGGACTAGCGGGTACAATGAGCAGTTCTTC	CASSGTSGYNEQFF
NA	TRBJ2-7	NA	15	TRBV27	TGTGCCAGCGGGGCTCAGGGGAAGGAAAGATACGAGCAGTACTTC	CASGAQGKERYEQYF
TRBD1	TRBJ2-5	NA	15	TRBV7-6	TGTGCCAGCAGCTTAGGTGGGACAGGGAGGGAGACCCAGTACTTC	CASSLGGTGRETQYF
TRBD1	TRBJ2-3	NA	16	TRBV27	TGTGCCAGCAGTTCTTCCCCGACAGGGAGCACAGATACGCAGTATTTT	CASSSSPTGSTDTQYF
NA	TRBJ2-1	NA	14	TRBV6-5	TGTGCCAGCACCGAGCGGGCCTCCTACAATGAGCAGTTCTTC	CASTERASYNEQFF
TRBD2	TRBJ2-1	NA	13	TRBV7-3	TGTGCCAGCAGAGCGGGGACTAGCAGTGAGCAGTTCTTC	CASRAGTSSEQFF
NA	TRBJ2-3	NA	13	TRBV24-1	TGTGCCACCAGTGATTTCGGGACAGATACGCAGTATTTT	CATSDFGTDTQYF
TRBD2	TRBJ2-1	few	16	TRBV15	TGTGCCACCAGCAGAGAGGGGGGGGGCTCCTACAATGAGCAGTTCTTC	CATSREGGGSYNEQFF
TRBD1	TRBJ1-6	NA	15	TRBV5-1	TGCGCCAGCAGCCTCAAGACAGGGTACAATTCACCCCTCCACTTT	CASSLKTGYNSPLHF
TRBD1	TRBJ2-2	NA	16	TRBV6-5	TGTGCCAGCAGTTACTCAAGGACAGGGATGGGCGGGGAGCTGTTTTTT	CASSYSRTGMGGELFF
NA	TRBJ2-3	NA	14	TRBV27	TGTGCCAGCTCTAGCCGGCGGCGCACAGATACGCAGTATTTT	CASSSRRRTDTQYF
NA	TRBJ1-1	NA	15	TRBV5-5	TGTGCCAGCAGCTTGGCGGTCACCTCGAACACTGAAGCTTTCTTT	CASSLAVTSNTEAFF
NA	TRBJ1-1	NA	14	TRBV11-2	TGTGCCAGCAGCGGGAACAGGTTGAACACTGAAGCTTTCTTT	CASSGNRLNTEAFF
NA	TRBJ1-2	NA	17	TRBV5-1	TGCGCCAGCGAAACGATCCAGCATTCCCGACTTTCTGATGGCTACACCTTC	CASETIQHSRLSDGYTF
TRBD1	TRBJ1-1	NA	14	TRBV24-1	TGTGCCACCAGTGATGAAAGGGGGCCCACTGAAGCTTTCTTT	CATSDERGPTEAFF
TRBD2	TRBJ2-1	NA	16	TRBV5-6	TGTGCCAGCACCAGCACACTAGCGGGGGGTATTAATGAGCAGTTCTTC	CASTSTLAGGINEQFF
NA	TRBJ1-5	NA	15	TRBV18	TGTGCCAGCTCACCACGTCACAGCAGCAATCAGCCCCAGCATTTT	CASSPRHSSNQPQHF
TRBD2	TRBJ2-3	NA	17	TRBV3-1/TRBV3-2	TGTGCCAGCAGCCAACCTCCACTAGCGGGGGGCGGAGATACGCAGTATTTT	CASSQPPLAGGGDTQYF
NA	TRBJ1-5	NA	13	TRBV18	TGTGCCAGCTCCCCCGACAGAGATCAGCCCCAGCATTTT	CASSPDRDQPQHF
TRBD1	TRBJ2-3	few	13	TRBV12-5	TGTGCTAGTGGCCGACAGGGTCCAGATACGCAGTATTTT	CASGRQGPDTQYF
NA	TRBJ1-3	NA	16	TRBV3-1/TRBV3-2	TGTGCCAGCAGCCTCCGGACAGTCAACTCTGGAAACACCATATATTTT	CASSLRTVNSGNTIYF
NA	TRBJ2-5	NA	17	TRBV5-1	TGCGCCAGCAGCTGGGGGGGCGGGACCCAGCTCCGGGAGACCCAGTACTTC	CASSWGGGTQLRETQYF
NA	TRBJ1-5	NA	13	TRBV2	TGTGCCAGCAGCGAGGTGCGCAATCAGCCCCAGCATTTT	CASSEVRNQPQHF
TRBD2	TRBJ2-3	NA	15	TRBV9	TGTGCCAGCAGCGCTATGAGCGGGGACACAGATACGCAGTATTTT	CASSAMSGDTDTQYF
TRBD1	TRBJ2-2	NA	13	TRBV27	TGTGCCAGCAGTTCACAGGGGAAAGGGGAGCTGTTTTTT	CASSSQGKGELFF
TRBD1	TRBJ1-5	few	15	TRBV29-1	TGCAGCGTTGTGCTGGGACAGGGCGCCCGTCAGCCCCAGCATTTT	CSVVLGQGARQPQHF
NA	TRBJ2-3	NA	14	TRBV3-1/TRBV3-2	TGTGCCAGCAGCCCCCCGGGTAGCACAGATACGCAGTATTTT	CASSPPGSTDTQYF
NA	TRBJ1-1	NA	15	TRBV9	TGTGCCAGCAGCGTAGATGGCAGGGCGAACACTGAAGCTTTCTTT	CASSVDGRANTEAFF
NA	TRBJ1-5	NA	17	TRBV28	TGTGCCAGCAGTTTTGAGGCAACGTATACCCCCAATCAGCCCCAGCATTTT	CASSFEATYTPNQPQHF
TRBD1	TRBJ2-2	NA	14	TRBV18	TGTGCCAGCTCAGCAAGACAGGGGACCGGGGAGCTGTTTTTT	CASSARQGTGELFF
TRBD2	TRBJ2-3	once	14	TRBV7-2	TGTGCCAGCAGCTTGGGACTAGCGACAGATACGCAGTATTTT	CASSLGLATDTQYF
TRBD1	TRBJ1-2	few	16	TRBV18	TGTGCCAGCTCGCGGGAGATAGCCGGGACAGGGGATGGCTACACCTTC	CASSREIAGTGDGYTF
TRBD1	TRBJ2-2	NA	13	TRBV19	TGTGCCAGTAGCCAAATGACAGGGCGGGAGCTGTTTTTT	CASSQMTGRELFF
TRBD1	TRBJ2-7	few	15	TRBV3-1/TRBV3-2	TGTGCCAGCAGCCCCCCCCGGACAGGGGGCGGGGAGCAGTACTTC	CASSPPRTGGGEQYF
TRBD1	TRBJ1-1	NA	17	TRBV4-3	TGCGCCAGCAGCCAAGGTACGGACAGGGTGTGGAACACTGAAGCTTTCTTT	CASSQGTDRVWNTEAFF
TRBD1	TRBJ1-1	NA	13	TRBV28	TGTGCCAGCAGTTTCCTGACAGGGTTTGAAGCTTTCTTT	CASSFLTGFEAFF
TRBD2	TRBJ2-3	NA	11	TRBV2	TGTGCCAGCGGACTAGTGAATACGCAGTATTTT	CASGLVNTQYF
NA	TRBJ2-1	once	11	TRBV28	TGTGCCAGCAGTCTCCAGGCCATACAGTTCTTC	CASSLQAIQFF
NA	TRBJ1-3	NA	17	TRBV7-6	TGTGCCAGCAGCTTAGTCGGTTGGACCGACCTAGGGGACACCATATATTTT	CASSLVGWTDLGDTIYF
NA	TRBJ1-2	few	15	TRBV6-5	TGTGCCAGCAGTTATGTGGCAGGGTCTAACTATGGCTACACCTTC	CASSYVAGSNYGYTF
TRBD1	TRBJ2-1	NA	17	TRBV7-2	TGTGCCAGCAGCCTTCGACAGGGACCGGGGCTCTACAATGAGCAGTTCTTC	CASSLRQGPGLYNEQFF
NA	TRBJ1-1	NA	13	TRBV12-5	TGTGCTAGTCGCGTGAGCTCGGTCACTGAAGCTTTCTTT	CASRVSSVTEAFF
NA	TRBJ1-2	few	17	TRBV5-1	TGCGCCAGCAGCTTGGACGTCAAGACAGCCACTAACTATGGCTACACCTTC	CASSLDVKTATNYGYTF
NA	TRBJ2-3	NA	15	TRBV2	TGTGCCAGCTTAGGGAGGGGGGGAAGCACAGATACGCAGTATTTT	CASLGRGGSTDTQYF
TRBD1	TRBJ2-7	once	15	TRBV5-1	TGCGCCAGCAGCCCAGGACAGGGCCTATACTACGAGCAGTACTTC	CASSPGQGLYYEQYF
NA	TRBJ1-6	NA	16	TRBV5-5	TGTGCCAGCAGCTTGGGAGTATCGGGGTATAATTCACCCCTCCACTTT	CASSLGVSGYNSPLHF
NA	TRBJ2-2	few	15	TRBV7-9	TGTGCCAGCTATCGTGGGAGCGCGAACACCGGGGAGCTGTTTTTT	CASYRGSANTGELFF
NA	TRBJ2-2	NA	17	TRBV19	TGTGCCAGTAGTATCTCGGGCACAGGGTTATACACCGGGGAGCTGTTTTTT	CASSISGTGLYTGELFF
TRBD1	TRBJ1-6	NA	14	TRBV7-8	TGTGCCAGCAGCTTGGGACAGCCTAATTCACCCCTCCACTTT	CASSLGQPNSPLHF
NA	TRBJ1-5	once	13	TRBV7-2	TGTGCCAGCAGCTTAGGGGGCAGTCAGCCCCAGCATTTT	CASSLGGSQPQHF
TRBD1	TRBJ2-3	NA	14	TRBV6-6	TGTGCCAGCAGGACGGGACAGCCCACAGATACGCAGTATTTT	CASRTGQPTDTQYF
TRBD1	TRBJ1-2	NA	15	TRBV7-9	TGTGCCAGCATCCGGGACAGCCTCGTGTTGAATGGCTACACCTTC	CASIRDSLVLNGYTF
NA	TRBJ1-5	NA	14	TRBV7-2	TGTGCCAGCAGCACCGGGACACTAAATCAGCCCCAGCATTTT	CASSTGTLNQPQHF
TRBD2	TRBJ2-5	NA	15	TRBV4-1	TGCGCCAGCACTAAAGAATGGACTAGTGAAGAGACCCAGTACTTC	CASTKEWTSEETQYF
NA	TRBJ2-7	NA	16	TRBV5-5	TGTGCCAGCAGCCAGCGCCATTCAGCGGAGGAATACGAGCAGTACTTC	CASSQRHSAEEYEQYF
NA	TRBJ2-7	NA	14	TRBV7-2	TGTGCCAGCAGCCCGGGACAACGTTTCGACGAGCAGTACTTC	CASSPGQRFDEQYF
TRBD2	TRBJ2-3	NA	19	TRBV5-1	TGCGCCAGCAGAATCACCGGGGCTAGCGGGGGGCCCCTCACAGATACGCAGTATTTT	CASRITGASGGPLTDTQYF
TRBD2	TRBJ2-3	NA	16	TRBV5-1	TGCGCCAGCAGCTTGGCTAGCGGGGGGGCCTCGAATACGCAGTATTTT	CASSLASGGASNTQYF
NA	TRBJ2-6	NA	19	TRBV19	TGTGCCAGTAGCCCCCTAACACGGACTCCAACGGGTGGGGCCAACGTCCTGACTTTC	CASSPLTRTPTGGANVLTF